These T cell receptor beta chains were read from a single sample in a study of T-cell memory formation after mild COVID-19. TCRdb called the 5' RACE reads again in MiXCR, with one record for every CDR3 protein. The repertoire holds more than 300,000 distinct CDR3 sequences, with 12% to 15% as singletons. The material sequenced was PBMCs or a T cell subset sorted from them (not recorded which). These receptors were obtained from a man between 18 and 29 years old who had mild COVID-19 (a few samples of this study predate the infection). Cell type and time point are not known. The CDR3 runs from the conserved cysteine through the conserved F or W. The D gene is left open where the match is weak. Only part of the rows carry a size: once, few, many, or a class if the clone is expanded.

few	-	TRBV29-1	TRBJ1-4	TGCAGTTGTGGCAGCAATGAAAATGAAAAACTGTTTTTT	CSCGSNENEKLFF
few	-	TRBV7-8	TRBJ2-1	TGTGCCAGCAGCCCGCATTATTCCGGGACTTTAAATGAGCAGTTCTTC	CASSPHYSGTLNEQFF
-	TRBD1	TRBV6-5	TRBJ1-5	TGTGCCAGCAGCCCGGGACAGGGGTTATATCAGCCCCAGCATTTT	CASSPGQGLYQPQHF
-	-	TRBV20-1	TRBJ2-3	TGCAGTGCATTTCCCCCCGCCGCGACCCCAGATACGCAGTATTTT	CSAFPPAATPDTQYF
few	-	TRBV4-3	TRBJ2-7	TGCGCCAGCAGCCAAGATTCTGTTAGCTCCTACGAGCAGTACTTC	CASSQDSVSSYEQYF
-	TRBD2	TRBV12-3/TRBV12-4	TRBJ2-1	TGTGCCAGCATCTCTAGCGGGGGGAAGTTGGGATTTGGCTACAATGAGCAGTTCTTC	CASISSGGKLGFGYNEQFF
many	-	TRBV24-1	TRBJ1-1	TGTGCCACCAGTCAGGGGACTGAAGCTTTCTTT	CATSQGTEAFF
few	-	TRBV25-1	TRBJ2-5	TGTGCCAGCAGTGAAAACCTCCGAGGGGAGACCCAGTACTTC	CASSENLRGETQYF
many	-	TRBV11-2	TRBJ2-1	TGTGCCAGCGCCTCTGACCCGTCCTCCTACAATGAGCAGTTCTTC	CASASDPSSYNEQFF
few	-	TRBV29-1	TRBJ2-2	TGCAGCGTTCTATTCCCAGGGGAGTCGAACACCGGGGAGCTGTTTTTT	CSVLFPGESNTGELFF
few	-	TRBV20-1	TRBJ1-2	TGCAGTGCTAGTTCTGGGGGTCGGTACACCTTC	CSASSGGRYTF
-	TRBD1	TRBV9	TRBJ1-6	TGTGCCAGCAGCAAAGGGGGACAGGCCAATTCACCCCTCCACTTT	CASSKGGQANSPLHF
-	TRBD1	TRBV29-1	TRBJ2-3	TGCAGCGTCCCGGAGACAGGGGTAGATACGCAGTATTTT	CSVPETGVDTQYF
few	TRBD1	TRBV28	TRBJ1-1	TGTGCCAGCAGTTCCGATGACAGGGGGCGAGGGGGCACTGAAGCTTTCTTT	CASSSDDRGRGGTEAFF
few	-	TRBV29-1	TRBJ2-1	TGCAGCGCCGCCACCGGACCATCGGCTGAGCAGTTCTTC	CSAATGPSAEQFF
-	TRBD2	TRBV11-2	TRBJ2-3	TGTGCCAGCAGCTTAGAAGGCCTAGCGGGTATAATAAATACGCAGTATTTT	CASSLEGLAGIINTQYF
few	-	TRBV6-5	TRBJ2-4	TGTGCCAGCAGCTTAGGGGGGGGTGCGAACATTCAGTACTTC	CASSLGGGANIQYF
-	-	TRBV27	TRBJ2-1	TGTGCCAGCAGCCCCCTACTTATACCGAAGATTGAGCAGTTCTTC	CASSPLLIPKIEQFF
few	TRBD2	TRBV5-1	TRBJ2-1	TGCGCCAGCAGCTGGGGACTAGCGGGGGGGCTTCATGAGCAGTTCTTC	CASSWGLAGGLHEQFF
many	TRBD2	TRBV19	TRBJ2-1	TGTGCCAGTAGTCCGACTAGCGGGGACTTCAATGAGCAGTTCTTC	CASSPTSGDFNEQFF
few	TRBD1	TRBV12-3/TRBV12-4	TRBJ2-4	TGTGCCAGCAGGAGGGGGCTCGGGGCCAAAAACATTCAGTACTTC	CASRRGLGAKNIQYF
-	-	TRBV11-2	TRBJ1-1	TGTGCCAGCAGCTTAGATTGGGGTACTGAAGCTTTCTTT	CASSLDWGTEAFF
few	-	TRBV7-6	TRBJ2-6	TGTGCCAGCAGCTTAGATGTGACCGGGTCGGCCAACGTCCTGACTTTC	CASSLDVTGSANVLTF
few	TRBD1	TRBV27	TRBJ2-2	TGTGCCAGCAGCCGGACAGGGTTCCGCGGGGAGCTGTTTTTT	CASSRTGFRGELFF
few	TRBD2	TRBV10-3	TRBJ2-7	TGTGCCACTAGCGGGGGCCCCCTCGAGCAGTACTTC	CATSGGPLEQYF
-	TRBD1	TRBV7-9	TRBJ1-1	TGTGCCAGCAGCCCGCGACAGGGGGGTAACACTGAAGCTTTCTTT	CASSPRQGGNTEAFF
-	-	TRBV4-3	TRBJ1-2	TGCGCCAGCAGCCCAGATCGGCGAGGCTACACCTTC	CASSPDRRGYTF
few	TRBD1	TRBV27	TRBJ1-2	TGTGCCAGCAGTTTTACCGGGACAGGGGGTTTTTACACCTTC	CASSFTGTGGFYTF
few	-	TRBV20-1	TRBJ2-1	TGCAGTGCTAGAGGCCACCCCTCCTACAATGAGCAGTTCTTC	CSARGHPSYNEQFF
-	-	TRBV28	TRBJ1-2	TGTGCCAGCAGTTGGAGGGGAAACTATGGCTACACCTTC	CASSWRGNYGYTF
-	-	TRBV7-6	TRBJ2-1	TGTGCCAGCAGGGGGGGGCATGGTGAGCAGTTCTTC	CASRGGHGEQFF
-	-	TRBV6-5	TRBJ2-7	TGTGCCAGCAGTTACTCAAGACCACCCTACGAGCAGTACTTC	CASSYSRPPYEQYF
few	TRBD1	TRBV18	TRBJ2-5	TGTGCCAGCTCAGACAGGGGGACAGAGACCCAGTACTTC	CASSDRGTETQYF
-	-	TRBV6-1	TRBJ1-1	TGTGCCAGCAGGCAGCGAGGGACTGAAGCTTTCTTT	CASRQRGTEAFF
-	-	TRBV4-1	TRBJ2-7	TGCGCCAGCAGCCAAGTCGGCTGGGGGACCTACTCCTACGATCAGTACTTC	CASSQVGWGTYSYDQYF
many	TRBD2	TRBV6-5	TRBJ2-5	TGTGCCAGCAGCCTCCTAGCGGGGATTCAAGAGACCCAGTACTTC	CASSLLAGIQETQYF
-	-	TRBV7-8	TRBJ1-5	TGTGCCAGCAGCTTGAGGGACTATCAGCCCCAGCATTTT	CASSLRDYQPQHF
few	-	TRBV6-2/TRBV6-3	TRBJ1-1	TGTGCCAGCACCTACCTGGAAGCTTTCTTT	CASTYLEAFF
many	TRBD1	TRBV12-3/TRBV12-4	TRBJ2-5	TGTGCCAGCAGTTTCGGACAGGGGCGGGTCGAGACCCAGTACTTC	CASSFGQGRVETQYF
-	-	TRBV10-3	TRBJ1-3	TGTGCCAACAGGGACGCCTCTGGAAACACCATATATTTT	CANRDASGNTIYF